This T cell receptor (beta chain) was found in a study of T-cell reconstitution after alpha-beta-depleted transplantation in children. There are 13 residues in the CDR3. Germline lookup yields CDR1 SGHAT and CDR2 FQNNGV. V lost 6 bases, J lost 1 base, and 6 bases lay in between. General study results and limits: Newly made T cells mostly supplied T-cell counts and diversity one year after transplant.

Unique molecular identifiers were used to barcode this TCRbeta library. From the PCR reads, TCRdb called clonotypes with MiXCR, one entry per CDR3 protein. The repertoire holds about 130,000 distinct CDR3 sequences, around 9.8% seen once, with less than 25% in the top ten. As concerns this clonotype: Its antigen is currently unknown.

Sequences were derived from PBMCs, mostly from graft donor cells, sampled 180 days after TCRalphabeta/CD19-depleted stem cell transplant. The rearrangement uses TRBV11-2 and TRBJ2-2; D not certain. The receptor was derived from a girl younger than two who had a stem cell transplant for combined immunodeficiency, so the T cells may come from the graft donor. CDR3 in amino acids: CASRIGNTGELFF. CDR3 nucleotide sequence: TGTGCCAGCAGGATCGGGAACACCGGGGAGCTGTTTTTT. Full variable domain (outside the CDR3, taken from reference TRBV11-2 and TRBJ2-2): EAGVAQSPRYKIIEKRQSVAFWCNPISGHATLYWYQQILGQGPKLLIQFQNNGVVDDSQLPKDRFSAERLKGVDSTLKIQPAKLEDSAVYLCASRIGNTGELFFGEGSRLTVL.